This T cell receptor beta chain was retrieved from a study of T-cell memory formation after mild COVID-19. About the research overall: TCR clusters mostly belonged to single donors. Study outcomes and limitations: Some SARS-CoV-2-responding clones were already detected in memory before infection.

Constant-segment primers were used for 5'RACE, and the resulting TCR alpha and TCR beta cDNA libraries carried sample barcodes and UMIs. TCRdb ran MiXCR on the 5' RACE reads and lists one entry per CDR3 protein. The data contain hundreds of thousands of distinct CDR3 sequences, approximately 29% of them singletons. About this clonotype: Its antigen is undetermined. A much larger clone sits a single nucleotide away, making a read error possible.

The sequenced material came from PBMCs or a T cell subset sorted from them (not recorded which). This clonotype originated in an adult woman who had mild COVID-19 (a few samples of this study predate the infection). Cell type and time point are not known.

The DNA of the CDR3 is TGTGCCAGCAGCTTACAGTACAATGAGCAGTTCTTC. Amino acids: CASSLQYNEQFF. This sequence joins TRBV7-9 and TRBJ2-1, with no clear D. From germline, CDR1 is SEHNR and CDR2 FQNEAQ (reference sequence). V shed 2 bases and J shed 4 bases, with 3 bases lying between them. This CDR3 contains 12 residues.